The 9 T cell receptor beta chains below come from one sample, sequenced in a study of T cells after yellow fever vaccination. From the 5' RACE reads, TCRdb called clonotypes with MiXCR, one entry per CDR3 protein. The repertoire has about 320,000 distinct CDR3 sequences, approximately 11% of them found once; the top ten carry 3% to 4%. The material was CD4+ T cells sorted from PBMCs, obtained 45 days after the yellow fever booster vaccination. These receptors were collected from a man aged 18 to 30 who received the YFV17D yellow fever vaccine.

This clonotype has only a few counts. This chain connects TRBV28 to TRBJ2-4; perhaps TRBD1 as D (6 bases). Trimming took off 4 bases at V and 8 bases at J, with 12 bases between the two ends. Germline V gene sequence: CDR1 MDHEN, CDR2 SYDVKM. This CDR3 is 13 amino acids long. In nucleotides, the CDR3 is TGTGCCAGCAGTTCAGGGGACGGGGACATTCAGTACTTC. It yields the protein CASSSGDGDIQYF.

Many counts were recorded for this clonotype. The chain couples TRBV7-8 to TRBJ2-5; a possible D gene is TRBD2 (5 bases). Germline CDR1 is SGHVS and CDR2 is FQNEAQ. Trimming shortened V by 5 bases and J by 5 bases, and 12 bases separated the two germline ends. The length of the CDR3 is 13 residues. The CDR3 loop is CASSPTSGETQYF. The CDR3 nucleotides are TGTGCCAGCAGCCCAACTAGTGGTGAGACCCAGTACTTC.

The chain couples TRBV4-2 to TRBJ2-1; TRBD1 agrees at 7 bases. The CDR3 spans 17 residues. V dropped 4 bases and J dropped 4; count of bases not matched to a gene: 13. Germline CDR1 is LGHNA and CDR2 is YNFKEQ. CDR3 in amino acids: CASSRLSTQGPYNEQFF. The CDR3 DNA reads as TGTGCCAGCAGCCGCCTAAGTACACAGGGGCCTTACAATGAGCAGTTCTTC.

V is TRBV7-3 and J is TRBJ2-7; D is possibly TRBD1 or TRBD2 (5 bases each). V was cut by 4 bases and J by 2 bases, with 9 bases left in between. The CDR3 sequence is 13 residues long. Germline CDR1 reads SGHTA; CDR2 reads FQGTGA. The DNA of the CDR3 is TGTGCCAGCAGCTCCGGGGCCCCCTACGAGCAGTACGTC. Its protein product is CASSSGAPYEQYV.

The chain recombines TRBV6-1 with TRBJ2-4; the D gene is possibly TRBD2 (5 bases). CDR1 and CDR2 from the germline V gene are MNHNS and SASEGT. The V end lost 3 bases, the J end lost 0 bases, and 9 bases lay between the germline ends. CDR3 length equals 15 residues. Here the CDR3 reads CASSDYGVAKNIQYF. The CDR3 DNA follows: TGTGCCAGCAGTGACTACGGGGTAGCCAAAAACATTCAGTACTTC.

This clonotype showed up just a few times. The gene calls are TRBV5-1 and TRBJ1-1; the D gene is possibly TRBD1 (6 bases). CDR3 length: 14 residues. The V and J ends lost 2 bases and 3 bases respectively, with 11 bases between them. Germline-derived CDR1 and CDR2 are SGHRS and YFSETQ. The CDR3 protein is CASSLISGDTEAFF. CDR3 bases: TGCGCCAGCAGCTTAATATCAGGGGACACTGAAGCTTTCTTT.

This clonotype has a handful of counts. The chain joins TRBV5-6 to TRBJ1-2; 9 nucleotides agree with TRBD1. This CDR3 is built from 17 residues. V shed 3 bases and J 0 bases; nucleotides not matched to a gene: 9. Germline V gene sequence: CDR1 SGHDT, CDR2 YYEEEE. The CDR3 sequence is CASSSLTGGASNYGYTF. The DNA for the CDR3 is TGTGCCAGCAGCTCGTTAACAGGGGGCGCGTCTAACTATGGCTACACCTTC.

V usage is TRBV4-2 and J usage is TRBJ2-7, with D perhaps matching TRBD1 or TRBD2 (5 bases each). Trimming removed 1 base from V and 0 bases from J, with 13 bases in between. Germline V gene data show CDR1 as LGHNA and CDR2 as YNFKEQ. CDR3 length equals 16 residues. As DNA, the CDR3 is TGTGCCAGCAGCCAAGCTGGGGGAACCAGCTCCTACGAGCAGTACTTC. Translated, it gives CASSQAGGTSSYEQYF.

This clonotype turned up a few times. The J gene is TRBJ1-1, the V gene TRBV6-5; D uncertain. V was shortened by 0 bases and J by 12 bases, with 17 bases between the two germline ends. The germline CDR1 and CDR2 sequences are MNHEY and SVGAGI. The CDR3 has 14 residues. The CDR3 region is CASSYSPGRSVTFF. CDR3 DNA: TGTGCCAGCAGTTACTCGCCGGGGAGATCGGTAACTTTCTTT.